Presented here are 16 T cell receptor beta chains from one specimen sequenced in a study of blood T cell repertoires in COVID-19. Assay used: immunoSEQ multiplex PCR; TCRdb lists only in-frame clones, some missing. In the table there are 40,000 to 55,000 clones, approximately 88% of which are singletons. Material for sequencing was peripheral blood. Source of these receptors: a man aged 45 to 65 with active COVID-19.

The chain links TRBV6-2 or TRBV6-3 to TRBJ2-7, with 10 bases that match TRBD2. Per germline, CDR1 MNHEY and CDR2 SVGEGT. There are 21 residues in the CDR3. J gave up 2 bases and V 2 bases, and 21 bases lay outside the gene matches. The CDR3 sequence is CASSYVQFSLAGATPAYEQYF. Written as DNA, the CDR3 is TGTGCCAGCAGTTACGTTCAGTTCAGCCTAGCGGGGGCGACACCTGCCTACGAGCAGTACTTC.

This clone was counted once. The genes are TRBV18 and TRBJ2-7; 8 bases are a match to TRBD1. Germline CDR1 reads KGHSH; CDR2 reads LQKENI. There are 16 residues in the CDR3. The trim removed 3 bases at V and 7 bases at J, leaving 14 bases unmatched. In DNA form, the CDR3 reads TGTGCCAGCTCACCCCCCTCCTCGAACAGGGGGAGAGAGCAGTACTTC. Residues: CASSPPSSNRGREQYF.

The rearrangement uses TRBV24-1 and TRBJ1-1, with D perhaps TRBD1 (5 bases). Trimming shortened V by 3 bases and J by 1 base, and 5 bases separated the two germline ends. This CDR3 has 13 amino acids. Germline V lookup: CDR1 KGHDR, CDR2 SFDVKD. CDR3: CATSDRGNTEAFF. CDR3 bases: TGTGCCACCAGTGATAGGGGGAACACTGAAGCTTTCTTT.

The V gene is TRBV12-3 or TRBV12-4, the J gene TRBJ1-5, with a tentative D call TRBD1 (6 bases). CDR3 length: 13 amino acids. V lost 3 bases and J lost 4, with 7 bases in between. CDR3 in amino acids: CASSFQGNQPQHF. Here the CDR3 DNA reads TGTGCCAGCAGTTTCCAGGGGAATCAGCCCCAGCATTTT.

CDR3 protein: CASSLVDRGSPYEQYF. CDR3 nucleotides: TGTGCCAGCAGCCTCGTTGACAGGGGGAGTCCCTACGAGCAGTACTTC. The J gene is TRBJ2-7, the V gene TRBV5-5, with 9 bases identical to TRBD1. The trim removed 4 bases at V and 2 bases at J, leaving 10 bases unmatched. The germline V gene encodes CDR1 SGHKS and CDR2 YYEKEE (reference sequence). This CDR3 comprises 16 residues.

The genes are TRBV28 and TRBJ1-2, with TRBD1 matching 9 bases. V trimming: 5 bases; J trimming: 4 bases; junction bases outside the gene matches: 5. Looked up from germline, CDR1 is MDHEN and CDR2 is SYDVKM. CDR3 length: 14 amino acids. CDR3 in amino acids: CASSRDRAVYGYTF. In DNA, the CDR3 is TGTGCCAGCAGTCGGGACAGGGCGGTCTATGGCTACACCTTC.

The chain employs TRBV19 and TRBJ2-5; 7 nucleotides align to TRBD1. The trim removed 3 bases at V and 1 base at J, leaving 5 bases unmatched. The CDR3 spans 15 residues. From germline, CDR1 is LNHDA and CDR2 SQIVND (reference sequence). CDR3 sequence reads: CASSIGTVLQETQYF. CDR3 sequence (DNA): TGTGCCAGTAGTATCGGGACAGTCCTCCAAGAGACCCAGTACTTC.

The chain links TRBV7-8 to TRBJ1-1; D ambiguous. Deletions cut 8 bases from V and 0 bases from J, with 16 bases between. CDR1 and CDR2 from the germline V gene are SGHVS and FQNEAQ. The CDR3 loop spans 15 amino acids. The CDR3 sequence is CASSLSTAMNTEAFF. In DNA form, the CDR3 reads TGTGCCAGCTCCTTATCGACTGCGATGAACACTGAAGCTTTCTTT. Filled out from reference TRBV7-8 and TRBJ1-1, the complete variable domain reads GAGVSQSPRYKVAKRGQDVALRCDPISGHVSLFWYQQALGQGPEFLTYFQNEAQLDKSGLPSDRFFAERPEGSVSTLKIQRTQQEDSAVYLCASSLSTAMNTEAFFGQGTRLTVV.

V gene TRBV7-2 combines with J gene TRBJ1-4; the D gene is possibly TRBD1 (5 bases). Germline assignment: CDR1 SGHTA and CDR2 FQGNSA. V dropped 6 bases and J dropped 3 bases, with 14 bases sitting between them. The CDR3 has 15 residues. In DNA, the CDR3 is TGTGCCAGCAGTTGGAGGGGAACGGCTAATGAAAAACTGTTTTTT. Translating gives CASSWRGTANEKLFF. The full variable domain, its missing parts supplied by reference TRBV7-2 and TRBJ1-4, is GAGVSQSPSNKVTEKGKDVELRCDPISGHTALYWYRQSLGQGLEFLIYFQGNSAPDKSGLPSDRFSAERTGGSVSTLTIQRTQQEDSAVYLCASSWRGTANEKLFFGSGTQLSVL.

The chain is built from TRBV28 and TRBJ2-2; 8 bases fit TRBD2. The V gene's germline CDR1 is MDHEN and CDR2 SYDVKM. Trimming took 6 bases from V and 0 from J; bases not matched to a gene: 18. CDR3 size: 20 residues. CDR3 sequence (DNA): TGTGCCAGCAGCCCACCGGGGGGGCGATCTATCTCAGCGAACACCGGGGAGCTGTTTTTT. Translated, it gives CASSPPGGRSISANTGELFF.

This chain joins TRBV10-3 and TRBJ2-3; possible D gene TRBD1, 6 bases. This CDR3 is built from 13 residues. The germline V gene has CDR1 ENHRY and CDR2 SYGVKD. Trimming removed 11 bases from V and 0 bases from J, with 12 bases in between. The CDR3 is CAVGTTSTDTQYF. As DNA, the CDR3 is TGTGCCGTCGGGACAACTAGCACAGATACGCAGTATTTT.

The rearrangement uses TRBV2 and TRBJ2-3; D may be TRBD2 (6 bases). Germline CDR1 is SNHLY and CDR2 is FYNNEI. Trimming took off 7 bases at V and 0 bases at J, with 14 bases between the two ends. The length of the CDR3 is 15 residues. CDR3 amino acids: CASISGGTSTDTQYF. CDR3 sequence (DNA): TGTGCCAGCATTTCTGGCGGGACTAGCACAGATACGCAGTATTTT.

This clone appeared once. V usage is TRBV6-5 and J usage is TRBJ2-1; the match to TRBD2 covers 11 bases. CDR1 and CDR2 from the germline V gene are MNHEY and SVGAGI. The ends lost 6 bases at V and 3 bases at J; junction bases unmatched: 4. This CDR3 has 15 amino acids. In nucleotides, the CDR3 is TGTGCCAGCAGGGCCGGGACTAGCGGCTACAATGAGCAGTTCTTC. Its translation: CASRAGTSGYNEQFF.

The gene calls are TRBV28 and TRBJ2-2; D gene uncertain. This CDR3 comprises 15 residues. Trimming shortened V by 4 bases and J by 5 bases, and 14 bases separated the two germline ends. Germline lookup yields CDR1 MDHEN and CDR2 SYDVKM. The CDR3 spells CASSSSRRRTGELFF. CDR3 nucleotide sequence: TGTGCCAGCAGTTCCTCCCGGCGGCGGACCGGGGAGCTGTTTTTT.

The rearrangement links TRBV15 to TRBJ2-7, with 7 nucleotides matching TRBD1. Trimming cost V 3 bases and J 6 bases; bases outside gene matches: 8. CDR1 and CDR2 (germline): LNHNV, YYDKDF (reference sequence). The CDR3 runs to 14 residues. CDR3 in DNA: TGTGCCACCAGCAGTGACGGGACAGCCCCCGAGCAGTACTTC. Its translation: CATSSDGTAPEQYF.

This clone came up once. The chain couples TRBV27 to TRBJ2-7; 7 positions agree with TRBD1. The CDR3 is made up of 15 amino acids. The germline V gene has CDR1 MNHEY and CDR2 SMNVEV (reference sequence). V lost 1 base to trimming and J lost 2 bases; unmatched junction nucleotides: 5. The CDR3 spells CASSLWDSATYEQYF. The CDR3 DNA reads as TGTGCCAGCAGTTTATGGGACAGTGCAACCTACGAGCAGTACTTC.